This T cell receptor (beta chain) came from a study of blood T cell repertoires in COVID-19. Study-level information: Some COVID-19 samples were acute and others convalescent; all came from the United States, Italy and Spain. Sample material is recorded as cDNA or gDNA derived from T cells, B-cell-depleted T cells, or PBMCs.

V was clipped by 8 bases and J by 3 bases; unmatched bases: 8. This CDR3 spans 15 amino acids. The germline gives CDR1 SGHAT, CDR2 FQNNGV. As handled by the study authors: Reference gene primer amplification gave estimated nucleated cell counts. Sequencing used immunoSEQ multiplex PCR; TCRdb keeps in-frame clones, though not all of them. Clone size and the V and J calls come from that table; the DNA yielded D and trimming. The sample has 160,000 or so clones, about 86% seen once. This chain links TRBV11-2 with TRBJ2-1; TRBD1 matches at 9 bases. The TCR originated in a woman aged 70-85 years with acute or convalescent COVID-19. The sample taken for sequencing was peripheral blood. CDR3 sequence reads: CASAFGDRVYNEQFF. CDR3 bases: TGTGCCAGCGCCTTCGGGGACAGGGTCTACAATGAGCAGTTCTTC.